In this sample, the clone carrying this T cell receptor (beta chain) turned up once. In germline, CDR1 is SGDLS, CDR2 YYNGEE. This CDR3 is 13 amino acids long. V lost 3 bases and J 5 bases, leaving 11 bases between the germline ends. These data belong to a study of cytomegalovirus exposure and HLA in healthy donors. PCR employed 60 Vbeta and 13 Jbeta primers. The data were produced by immunoSEQ multiplex PCR, yet TCRdb's version contains in-frame clones alone and is incomplete. The table shows some 200,000 clones, with more than 65% occurring only once. The rearrangement uses TRBV9 and TRBJ2-5; D gene ambiguous. The clonotype comes from a girl between 5 and 17 years old in good health and CMV-seropositive. The sequenced sample consisted of PBMCs. The CDR3, as DNA: TGTGCCAGCAGCGCCCCACCAGGCGAGACCCAGTACTTC. Amino acid sequence: CASSAPPGETQYF.